Listed below are T cell receptor beta chains from one sample, sequenced in a study of cytotoxic CD8 clonotypes in ibrutinib-treated CLL. Sequenced by immunoSEQ multiplex PCR; TCRdb stores in-frame clones only, minus some. Altogether roughly 160,000 clones are present, about 80% being singletons, with the ten largest covering 2% to 2.5%. The sequenced sample was PBMCs, obtained after 12 months of ibrutinib treatment. These receptors originate from a human donor with chronic lymphocytic leukemia. CDR3s include the opening cysteine and the closing phenylalanine or tryptophan. D genes are given only for firm matches. Not every row has a clone size; where given, it reads once, few, many or a size class.

d_call	v_call	clone_size	j_call	cdr3_aa	cdr3_nt
TRBD1	TRBV29-1	.	TRBJ2-7	CSAEGQGVGEQYF	TGCAGCGCAGAAGGACAGGGGGTAGGCGAGCAGTACTTC
.	TRBV6-5	.	TRBJ1-5	CASSYARGRDQPQHF	TGTGCCAGCAGTTACGCCCGTGGCAGGGATCAGCCCCAGCATTTT
.	TRBV6-6	.	TRBJ2-2	CASSNRGTGELFF	TGTGCCAGCAGTAACCGGGGGACCGGGGAGCTGTTTTTT
TRBD2	TRBV5-1	.	TRBJ2-3	CASSLIAGEDTQYF	TGCGCCAGCAGCTTAATAGCGGGGGAAGATACGCAGTATTTT
.	TRBV6-1	once	TRBJ1-5	CASSGYLSGTRGYSNQPQHF	TGTGCCAGCAGTGGCTACCTATCAGGGACCCGGGGGTATAGCAATCAGCCCCAGCATTTT
TRBD1	TRBV4-2	.	TRBJ2-6	CASSQILTGVISGANVLTF	TGTGCCAGCAGCCAAATCCTGACAGGGGTAATCTCTGGGGCCAACGTCCTGACTTTC
TRBD1	TRBV7-3	once	TRBJ1-2	CASSPSPGQAVRGYTF	TGTGCCAGCAGCCCCTCCCCCGGACAGGCTGTTCGTGGCTACACCTTC
.	TRBV5-1	.	TRBJ2-5	CASSLASFEVTQYF	TGCGCCAGCAGCTTGGCCTCGTTCGAGGTGACCCAGTACTTC
TRBD1	TRBV28	.	TRBJ1-2	CASSFRGPGGYTF	TGTGCCAGCAGTTTCAGGGGGCCTGGTGGCTACACCTTC
.	TRBV28	.	TRBJ2-1	CASSYQGTYNEQFF	TGTGCCAGCAGTTACCAGGGGACATACAATGAGCAGTTCTTC
TRBD2	TRBV5-8	.	TRBJ2-3	CASSQRTSGRSGTQYF	TGTGCCAGCAGCCAACGGACTAGCGGGAGGTCGGGTACGCAGTATTTT
.	TRBV5-6	.	TRBJ2-5	CASSEGLMETQYF	TGTGCCAGCAGCGAGGGACTGATGGAGACCCAGTACTTC
.	TRBV27	.	TRBJ2-6	CASSLTGSGANVLTF	TGTGCCAGCAGTCTAACAGGGTCTGGGGCCAACGTCCTGACTTTC
TRBD1	TRBV27	.	TRBJ2-5	CASSLGTGWQETQYF	TGTGCCAGCAGCCTAGGGACAGGGTGGCAAGAGACCCAGTACTTC
.	TRBV4-2	.	TRBJ1-4	CASSQDYRVDEKLFF	TGTGCCAGCAGCCAAGATTACAGGGTGGATGAAAAACTGTTTTTT
.	TRBV30	.	TRBJ1-6	CAWTSLDPWNSPLHF	TGTGCCTGGACCAGCCTGGATCCTTGGAATTCACCCCTCCACTTT
.	TRBV4-1	.	TRBJ2-3	CASSQDPQAAGGDTQYF	TGCGCCAGCAGCCAAGATCCCCAGGCGGCAGGAGGGGATACGCAGTATTTT
.	TRBV7-2	.	TRBJ2-3	CASSLAGRADTQYF	TGTGCCAGCAGCTTAGCCGGGAGAGCAGATACGCAGTATTTT
TRBD1	TRBV4-3	.	TRBJ2-5	CASSQPAGGGGTQYF	TGCGCCAGCAGCCAACCAGCAGGGGGCGGAGGGACCCAGTACTTC
TRBD2	TRBV11-2	once	TRBJ2-3	CASSANPVTSGKSDTQYF	TGTGCCAGCAGCGCAAATCCGGTGACTAGCGGGAAATCAGATACGCAGTATTTT
.	TRBV5-6	.	TRBJ2-4	CASSSYGNIQYF	TGTGCCAGCAGCTCTTACGGCAACATTCAGTACTTC
.	TRBV19	.	TRBJ2-5	CASSNIQVNVETQYF	TGTGCCAGTAGTAATATCCAGGTTAATGTGGAGACCCAGTACTTC
TRBD1	TRBV5-6	.	TRBJ2-2	CASSLPRDRGRTGELFF	TGTGCCAGCAGCTTACCTAGGGACAGGGGGAGGACCGGGGAGCTGTTTTTT
TRBD2	TRBV25-1	.	TRBJ2-2	CASSTRAVAGERDGELFF	TGTGCCAGCAGTACCCGGGCGGTGGCGGGGGAGAGGGACGGGGAGCTGTTTTTT
.	TRBV6-5	.	TRBJ2-3	CASVSDSDTQYF	TGTGCCAGCGTTTCGGACAGCGATACGCAGTATTTT
.	TRBV28	.	TRBJ1-2	CASSEEGRRIGGYTF	TGTGCCAGCAGCGAGGAGGGTCGGCGGATTGGGGGCTACACCTTC
.	TRBV7-8	.	TRBJ1-1	CASGQWRTEAFF	TGTGCCAGCGGACAGTGGCGAACTGAAGCTTTCTTT
.	TRBV5-1	.	TRBJ1-2	CASSLPPGGYTF	TGCGCCAGCAGCTTACCTCCTGGGGGCTACACCTTC
.	TRBV14	.	TRBJ2-1	CASSQVSGYNEQFF	TGTGCCAGCAGCCAAGTATCAGGTTACAATGAGCAGTTCTTC
.	TRBV18	.	TRBJ2-3	CASSPLTPGGTDTQYF	TGTGCCAGCTCACCCCTTACACCGGGCGGCACAGATACGCAGTATTTT
.	TRBV2	.	TRBJ2-5	CASIERRPGETQYF	TGTGCCAGCATCGAACGACGGCCGGGGGAGACCCAGTACTTC
.	TRBV7-3	.	TRBJ2-5	CASSPSGTEKGTQYF	TGTGCCAGCAGCCCCTCCGGGACGGAGAAAGGGACCCAGTACTTC
.	TRBV7-8	.	TRBJ1-5	CASSLNAPNQPQHF	TGTGCCAGCAGCTTGAATGCTCCCAATCAGCCCCAGCATTTT
.	TRBV10-3	once	TRBJ1-1	CAISEGRSTEAFF	TGTGCCATCAGTGAGGGACGGAGCACTGAAGCTTTCTTT
.	TRBV6-1	.	TRBJ2-3	CASRPRVIGADTQYF	TGTGCCAGCAGACCAAGGGTGATTGGTGCAGATACGCAGTATTTT
.	TRBV2	.	TRBJ1-5	CASSVDSNQPQHF	TGTGCCAGCAGTGTTGATAGCAATCAGCCCCAGCATTTT
.	TRBV5-6	.	TRBJ1-1	CASSFIQNTEAFF	TGTGCCAGCAGCTTCATACAGAACACTGAAGCTTTCTTT
TRBD1	TRBV30	.	TRBJ1-2	CAWSPQGVGYGYTF	TGTGCCTGGAGTCCACAGGGGGTTGGCTATGGCTACACCTTC
.	TRBV19	.	TRBJ1-2	CASSIWGGVDGYTF	TGTGCCAGTAGTATCTGGGGCGGGGTCGATGGCTACACCTTC
.	TRBV18	.	TRBJ2-1	CASSPSRGNEQFF	TGTGCCAGCTCACCATCACGGGGAAATGAGCAGTTCTTC
TRBD1	TRBV28	.	TRBJ1-1	CASSLRTGKAFF	TGTGCCAGCAGTCTCAGGACAGGGAAAGCTTTCTTT
.	TRBV29-1	.	TRBJ2-1	CSLGTPYNEQFF	TGCAGCCTCGGGACTCCCTACAATGAGCAGTTCTTC